This TCR beta chain was profiled in a study of T cell repertoires in cytomegalovirus infection. In the study overall: HLA-B-restricted CMV epitopes that are well studied were used alongside recently identified HLA-C-restricted ones. Indicated by public TCR beta signatures were CMV infection and matching HLA type.

Broader study findings: In two of eight donors, the top clonotype was HLA-C-restricted CMV-specific. The study identified carriers of CMV plus the relevant HLA from cumulative public TCR beta family frequency.

Details on this clonotype: Its antigen remains unknown.

V was shortened by 3 bases and J by 2 bases, with 13 bases between the two germline ends. CDR3 length equals 16 residues. The germline V gene has CDR1 LGHNT and CDR2 FRNRAP. TCRdb reanalysed the reads using MiXCR and keeps one entry per CDR3 protein. The repertoire holds approximately 730,000 distinct CDR3 sequences, with under 35% as singletons. The genes are TRBV12-5 and TRBJ2-2; D is possibly TRBD1 or TRBD2 (5 bases each). The source was cultured CD8+ T cells from PBMCs, collected from culture after CMV antigen stimulation. The clonotype originates from a human donor in good health (CMV status not recorded). Some clones in this sample may be carry-over from other donors' samples. Here the CDR3 reads CASGFGTTTNTGELFF. The CDR3 nucleotides read TGTGCTAGTGGTTTCGGGACCACCACAAACACCGGGGAGCTGTTTTTT.